This T cell receptor (beta chain) was obtained from a study of cytomegalovirus exposure and HLA in healthy donors. Method: immunoSEQ multiplex PCR; TCRdb's copy keeps in-frame clones and lacks some. The sample shows 90,000 to 110,000 clones, about nine tenths of them seen only once. Study outcomes and limitations: The authors listed 180 or so TCR beta chains as cytomegalovirus-associated. Specific recognition of CMV antigens was confirmed in vitro for a few chains (all CMV-associated).

V was cut by 4 bases and J by 2 bases, with 19 bases left in between. The CDR3 sequence is 16 residues long. CDR1 is SGHNT and CDR2 is YYREEE in the germline V gene (reference sequence). A remark on this clone: Antigen: not known.

V and J are TRBV5-4 and TRBJ2-7; TRBD2 might be the D (6 bases). This clonotype was sampled from a woman between 18 and 30 years old in good health and CMV-seronegative. The sample was PBMCs. The chain's CDR3 is CASSTTIRGATYEQYF. CDR3 coding DNA: TGTGCCAGCAGCACAACGATTCGCGGGGCGACCTACGAGCAGTACTTC.